What follows is one T cell receptor beta chain and its context. The source of the sample is a study of technical replicates of blood from several donors. J gave up 4 bases and V 5 bases, and 8 bases lay outside the gene matches. Germline CDR1 LNHDA, CDR2 SQIVND (reference sequence). The CDR3 sequence is 17 residues long. The table came from immunoSEQ multiplex PCR; TCRdb's copy has only in-frame clones and leaves some out. The data hold approximately 81,000 clones, with roughly four fifths observed a single time. This chain links TRBV19 with TRBJ2-1, with TRBD2 identical over 13 bases. This clonotype was obtained from a human donor in good health. Some clones in this sample may be carry-over from other donors' samples. The specimen was PBMCs. The CDR3 nucleotides read TGTGCCAGTAGTCCAGGGACTAGCGGGACGGGGTACAATGAGCAGTTCTTC. This sequence encodes CASSPGTSGTGYNEQFF.